A selection of T cell receptor beta chains follows, all from one sample in a study of tumor and adjacent non-tumor tissue in lung cancer. TCRdb passed the multiplex PCR reads through MiXCR, listing each CDR3 protein once. The sample holds over 80,000 distinct CDR3 sequences, 80% seen once. The sample was distant non-tumor lung tissue. The receptor set was obtained from a man between 60 and 75 years old with small cell lung cancer. The CDR3 runs from the conserved cysteine through the conserved F or W. The D gene is left open where the match is weak. Clone size is stated in some rows and not others, as once, few, many or a class when expanded.

V	J	D	size	CDR3	DNA
TRBV4-1	TRBJ1-2	-	-	CVSSQTGTRDGYTF	TGCGTCAGCAGCCAGACCGGGACACGGGATGGCTACACTTTC
TRBV7-3	TRBJ2-5	-	-	CASSPLSEQETQYF	TGTGCCAGCTCCCCTCTATCGGAACAAGAGACCCAGTACTTC
TRBV2	TRBJ1-2	TRBD1	once	CASSSAQGVAGFTF	TGTGCTAGCAGTTCTGCCCAGGGGGTAGCTGGCTTCACCTTC
TRBV11-2	TRBJ2-1	TRBD2	medium-sized	CASSYVAGVPDEQFF	TGTGCCAGCAGCTATGTAGCGGGAGTCCCGGATGAGCAGTTCTTC
TRBV11-1	TRBJ2-7	TRBD2	-	CANSLTGGSYEQYF	TGTGCCAACAGCTTAACGGGGGGCTCCTACGAGCAGTACTTC
TRBV6-2/TRBV6-3	TRBJ2-7	-	-	CASTSITGKVTYEQYF	TGTGCCAGCACTTCCATCACCGGGAAGGTAACCTACGAGCAGTACTTC
TRBV6-1	TRBJ1-5	TRBD1	-	CASIQTGGRSQHQHF	TGTGCCAGCATTCAGACAGGGGGAAGGTCTCAGCACCAGCATTTT
TRBV4-2	TRBJ1-3	-	-	CVSSGNTIYF	TGTGTGAGCAGCGGAAACACCATATATTTT
TRBV4-2	TRBJ2-5	-	-	CAGNHGSRQETQYF	TGTGCCGGCAACCATGGGAGCAGGCAAGAGACCCAGTACTTC
TRBV7-9	TRBJ1-1	-	many	CASSFGSGVNTEAFF	TGTGCCAGCAGCTTCGGTTCTGGAGTGAACACTGAAGCTTTCTTT
TRBV6-1	TRBJ2-2	-	-	CASRGQGLPGSCFF	-
TRBV24-1	TRBJ2-1	TRBD2	-	CATSNLGGLAGVRYNEQFF	TGTGCCACCAGTAATTTGGGGGGACTAGCGGGAGTCCGGTACAATGAGCAGTTCTTC
TRBV12-3/TRBV12-4	TRBJ2-2	-	-	CASSVRQGPTGELFF	TGTGCCAGCAGTGTACGCCAAGGCCCCACCGGGGAGCTGTTTTTT
TRBV10-2	TRBJ1-5	TRBD1	-	CASGQGANQPQLF	TGCGCCAGCGGACAGGGGGCCAATCAGCCCCAGCTTTTT
TRBV11-1	TRBJ2-2	-	-	CATSPRRDGELFF	TGTGCCACCAGCCCGCGACGGGACGGGGAACTGTTTTTT
TRBV10-3	TRBJ2-7	-	few	CAISDSNREQYF	TGTGCCATCAGTGACTCCAACAGGGAGCAGTACTTC
TRBV6-5	TRBJ2-1	TRBD2	-	CDSSYSIRGLADDEQFF	TGTGACAGCAGTTACTCGATCCGGGGACTAGCGGACGATGAGCAGTTCTTC
TRBV20-1	TRBJ2-7	-	-	CSVSNLIYKQYF	TGCAGTGTCTCGAACCTAATCTACAAGCAGTACTTC
TRBV19	TRBJ2-2	-	-	CASSIRSIGELFF	TGTGCCAGTAGTATTAGGAGCATCGGGGAGCTGTTTTTT
TRBV5-6	TRBJ1-2	-	-	CASSSNDTDSAERGYTF	TGTGCCAGCAGCTCTAACGACACGGACAGTGCTGAAAGGGGCTATACCTTC
TRBV13	TRBJ1-6	-	once	CASSQNNGSSYNSSFHF	TGTGCCAGCAGCCAAAACAACGGAAGCTCCTATAATTCATCCTTCCACTTT
TRBV12-3/TRBV12-4	TRBJ1-4	TRBD1	-	CAITLTGRGTDEKLFF	TGTGCCATCACCTTGACAGGGAGGGGAACTGATGAAAAACTGTTTTTT
TRBV6-1	TRBJ1-1	-	-	CASPRRGSEAFF	TGTGCCAGTCCGAGGAGAGGATCTGAAGCTTTCTTT
TRBV6-5	TRBJ2-1	TRBD2	-	CASTYYIPGLAGVYNEHFF	TGTGCCAGCACTTACTATATACCGGGACTAGCGGGAGTATACAATGAGCACTTCTTC
TRBV20-1	TRBJ2-7	-	once	CSAATTSNSYEQYF	TGCAGTGCTGCTACCACATCAAACTCCTACGAGCAGTATTTC
TRBV5-4	TRBJ2-7	TRBD1	-	CVSSLSYGQGPYEQYF	TGTGTCAGCAGCTTGTCGTATGGACAGGGCCCGTACGAGCAGTACTTC
TRBV20-1	TRBJ1-5	TRBD1	-	CSALAGTVTVYSNQPQHF	TGCAGTGCCCTAGCCGGGACAGTGACCGTTTATAGCAATCAGCCCCAGCATTTT
TRBV11-2	TRBJ2-7	-	-	CASLTYEQYF	TGTGCCAGCTTAACCTACGAGCAGTACTTC
TRBV12-3/TRBV12-4	TRBJ2-3	TRBD2	-	CARSRGTSGSDTQYF	TGTGCCAGAAGTAGGGGGACTAGCGGGTCAGATACGCAGTATTTT
TRBV12-3/TRBV12-4	TRBJ1-5	-	few	CASSLSGREQPQHF	TGTGCCAGCAGTTTATCAGGCAGGGAACAGCCCCAGCATTTT
TRBV5-1	TRBJ2-1	-	-	CASSLTASEVNGQFF	TGCGCCAGCAGCCTTACGGCTAGCGAGGTCAATGGGCAGTTCTTC
TRBV12-3/TRBV12-4	TRBJ2-3	-	-	CASTTRASASTNTQYF	TGTGCCAGCACTACGAGGGCTAGCGCAAGCACAAATACGCAGTATTTT
TRBV5-4	TRBJ2-5	TRBD1	many	CASSLTGGAKTQYF	TGTGCCAGCAGCTTGACAGGGGGCGCGAAGACCCAGTACTTC
TRBV29-1	TRBJ2-1	-	-	CSVAGGLVGGSSYNEQFF	TGCAGCGTTGCTGGGGGGCTAGTGGGAGGGAGCTCCTATAATGAGCAGTTCTTC
TRBV7-8	TRBJ2-1	-	-	CASSRVKEHFF	TGTGCCAGCAGCCGAGTAAAGGAGCACTTCTTC
TRBV6-5	TRBJ1-1	-	-	CASKVSNRAYF	TGTGCCAGCAAGGTGTCTAACCGCGCTTACTTT
TRBV4-2	TRBJ2-6	-	once	CAIIPGRDHSGANVLTF	TGTGCCATCATCCCGGGACGGGACCACTCTGGGGCCAACGTCCTGACTTTC
TRBV28	TRBJ1-1	-	-	CANTSFTEAFF	TGTGCCAACACTTCTTTCACTGAAGCTTTCTTT
TRBV29-1	TRBJ2-1	-	-	CNVGGNVQFF	TGCAACGTTGGGGGCAACGTGCAGTTCTTC
TRBV5-1	TRBJ2-3	-	few	CASSLIISTDTQYF	TGCGCCAGCAGCTTGATTATTAGCACAGATACGCAGTATTTT
TRBV18	TRBJ1-1	TRBD1	-	CASSGQGNTEAFF	TGTGCCAGCTCCGGACAGGGGAACACTGAAGCTTTCTTT
TRBV29-1	TRBJ2-1	TRBD2	-	CSAVEGGTSLISYNEQFF	TGCAGCGCGGTGGAGGGAGGGACTAGCCTTATCTCATACAATGAGCAGTTCTTC
TRBV11-3	TRBJ1-1	-	once	CASSPRGASWNTHAFF	TGTGCCAGCAGCCCCCGGGGTGCCAGTTGGAACACACATGCTTTCTTT